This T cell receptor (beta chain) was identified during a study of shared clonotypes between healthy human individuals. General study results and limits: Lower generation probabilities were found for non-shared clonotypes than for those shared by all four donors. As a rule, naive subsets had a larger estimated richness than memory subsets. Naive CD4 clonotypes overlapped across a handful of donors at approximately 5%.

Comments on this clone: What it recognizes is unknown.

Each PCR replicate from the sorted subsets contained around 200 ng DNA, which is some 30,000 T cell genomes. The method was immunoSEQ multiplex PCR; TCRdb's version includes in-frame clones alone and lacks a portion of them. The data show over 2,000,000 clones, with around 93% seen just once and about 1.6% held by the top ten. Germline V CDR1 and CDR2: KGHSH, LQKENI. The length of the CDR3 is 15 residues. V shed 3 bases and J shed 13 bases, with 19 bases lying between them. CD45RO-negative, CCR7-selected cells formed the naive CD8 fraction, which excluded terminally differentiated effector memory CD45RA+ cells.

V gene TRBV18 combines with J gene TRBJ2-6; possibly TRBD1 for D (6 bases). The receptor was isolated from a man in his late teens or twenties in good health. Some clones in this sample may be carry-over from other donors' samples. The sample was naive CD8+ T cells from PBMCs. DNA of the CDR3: TGTGCCAGCTCACCGAGGGACAATAGCTACTTAGTCCTGACTTTC. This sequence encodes CASSPRDNSYLVLTF.